The 18 T cell receptor beta chains listed next were all sequenced from one sample in a study of cytomegalovirus exposure and HLA in healthy donors. PCR amplification relied on 60 Vbeta primers (plus 13 Jbeta primers). Sequencing used immunoSEQ multiplex PCR; TCRdb keeps in-frame clones, though not all of them. The table has fewer than 250,000 clones, 82% seen once. Specimen: PBMCs. The receptors come from a man aged 35 to 55 in good health and CMV-seropositive.

V and J are TRBV5-1 and TRBJ2-7; possible D gene TRBD2, 5 bases. In germline, CDR1 is SGHRS, CDR2 YFSETQ. V shed 0 bases and J shed 3 bases, with 10 bases lying between them. This CDR3 has 14 residues. The CDR3 reads CASSLAGIGYEQYF. The CDR3 bases are TGCGCCAGCAGCTTGGCGGGGATAGGCTACGAGCAGTACTTC.

This chain links TRBV5-6 with TRBJ2-1; TRBD2 is a possible D gene (6 bases). V lost 4 bases, J lost 9 bases, and 17 bases lay in between. This CDR3 is 14 amino acids long. CDR1 is SGHDT and CDR2 is YYEEEE in the germline V gene. The CDR3 sequence: CASSAGGTQPEQFF. CDR3 nucleotide sequence: TGTGCCAGCAGCGCGGGTGGGACTCAACCTGAGCAGTTCTTC.

The sample holds one count of this clone. The rearrangement links TRBV19 to TRBJ1-4; tentatively, D is TRBD1 (6 bases). V dropped 4 bases and J dropped 3 bases, with 15 bases sitting between them. This CDR3 comprises 16 residues. Germline values: CDR1 LNHDA, CDR2 SQIVND (reference sequence). The CDR3: CASSRGDNTANEKLFF. CDR3 DNA: TGTGCCAGTAGTAGAGGGGACAACACGGCTAATGAAAAACTGTTTTTT.

The chain employs TRBV19 and TRBJ2-3; D gene ambiguous. Germline CDR1 reads LNHDA; CDR2 reads SQIVND (reference sequence). V was shortened by 3 bases and J by 2 bases, with 15 bases between the two germline ends. The CDR3 spans 16 residues. CDR3 sequence (DNA): TGTGCCAGTAGTATTTTCGGCGGATATTACACAGATACGCAGTATTTT. This translates into CASSIFGGYYTDTQYF. The full variable domain, rest sourced from reference TRBV19 and TRBJ2-3, is DGGITQSPKYLFRKEGQNVTLSCEQNLNHDAMYWYRQDPGQGLRLIYYSQIVNDFQKGDIAEGYSVSREKKESFPLTVTSAQKNPTAFYLCASSIFGGYYTDTQYFGPGTRLTVL.

In its sample, this clone was seen once. J is TRBJ1-5 and V is TRBV5-5; the D gene is possibly TRBD1 (6 bases). Germline lookup yields CDR1 SGHKS and CDR2 YYEKEE (reference sequence). This CDR3 is 15 amino acids long. V lost 4 bases to trimming and J lost 3 bases, with 14 bases between them. The CDR3 DNA sequence: TGTGCCAGCAGCACGGTGACGGGACACAATCAGCCCCAGCATTTT. Encoded protein: CASSTVTGHNQPQHF.

The chain combines TRBV7-9 with TRBJ1-5, with a tentative D call TRBD1 (5 bases). The length of the CDR3 is 16 residues. Germline V gives CDR1 SEHNR, CDR2 FQNEAQ (reference sequence). V was pared by 5 bases and J by 0 bases, with 14 bases between. CDR3: CASSPRGANSNQPQHF. CDR3 DNA: TGTGCCAGCAGCCCCCGTGGGGCAAATAGCAATCAGCCCCAGCATTTT.

The genes are TRBV5-1 and TRBJ2-7, with 7 bases that match TRBD2. V trimming: 2 bases; J trimming: 3 bases; junction bases outside the gene matches: 8. Germline-derived CDR1 and CDR2 are SGHRS and YFSETQ. The CDR3 totals 15 residues. The CDR3 loop reads CASSLRASGFYEQYF. The DNA for the CDR3 is TGCGCCAGCAGCTTAAGGGCTAGCGGCTTCTACGAGCAGTACTTC.

The chain uses TRBV19 and TRBJ2-3; no reliable D call. The CDR3 has 15 residues. Trimming took 6 bases from V and 4 from J, leaving 17 bases between them. CDR1 and CDR2 from the germline V gene are LNHDA and SQIVND (reference sequence). The CDR3 is CASSPTSIRPDTQYF. The CDR3 coding sequence is TGTGCCAGTAGCCCTACTTCAATCCGCCCAGATACGCAGTATTTT.

The gene calls are TRBV7-6 and TRBJ1-1, with D possibly matching TRBD1 (5 bases). CDR1 is SGHVS, CDR2 FNYEAQ, per germline. CDR3 size: 17 residues. V lost 3 bases and J 3 bases, leaving 20 bases between the germline ends. CDR3 nucleotides: TGTGCCAGCAGCTTTCGGTCAGGGTACCCCAAGGACACTGAAGCTTTCTTT. Translation gives CASSFRSGYPKDTEAFF.

This rearrangement joins TRBV5-6 to TRBJ1-2; maybe TRBD1 (5 bases). In germline, CDR1 is SGHDT, CDR2 YYEEEE. The CDR3 runs 15 residues. Trimming took 0 bases from V and 7 from J, leaving 16 bases between them. The CDR3 spells CASSLEVRESSGYTF. DNA of the CDR3: TGTGCCAGCAGCTTGGAGGTCAGGGAATCGAGTGGCTACACCTTC.

This clone has just a few counts. The chain couples TRBV18 to TRBJ1-1; 12 nucleotides match TRBD1. The CDR3 runs to 14 residues. V trimming: 6 bases; J trimming: 6 bases; junction bases outside the gene matches: 5. CDR1 is KGHSH, CDR2 LQKENI, per germline. The CDR3 region has the DNA TGTGCCAGCTCGTCCGGGACAGGGGGCCCTGAAGCTTTCTTT. This translates into CASSSGTGGPEAFF. Combining the CDR3 with reference TRBV18 and TRBJ1-1 gives the whole variable domain NAGVMQNPRHLVRRRGQEARLRCSPMKGHSHVYWYRQLPEEGLKFMVYLQKENIIDESGMPKERFSAEFPKEGPSILRIQQVVRGDSAAYFCASSSGTGGPEAFFGQGTRLTVV.

The table lists this clone with a count of one. This sequence joins TRBV7-8 and TRBJ2-2, with D possibly being TRBD1 (6 bases). Trimming took off 7 bases at V and 4 bases at J, with 16 bases between the two ends. The CDR3 contains 15 residues. Germline V CDR1 and CDR2: SGHVS, FQNEAQ. For the CDR3, the DNA is TGTGCCAGCACGAAGACCCAGGGGATCACCGGGGAGCTGTTTTTT. Residues: CASTKTQGITGELFF.

J is TRBJ1-5 and V is TRBV30, with 7 bases lining up with TRBD1. Germline loops: CDR1 GTSNPN, CDR2 SVGIG (reference sequence). The CDR3 totals 13 residues. With V trimmed by 4 bases and J by 4 bases, 4 bases remained unmatched. CDR3 DNA sequence: TGTGCCTGGACCGACAGGGTGAATCAGCCCCAGCATTTT. It translates to CAWTDRVNQPQHF.

This rearrangement joins TRBV6-5 to TRBJ2-7, with 11 bases matching TRBD2. This CDR3 contains 16 residues. Trimming cost V 0 bases and J 6 bases; bases outside gene matches: 7. Germline CDR1 MNHEY, CDR2 SVGAGI. The CDR3 coding sequence is TGTGCCAGCAGTTACTCGATTACTAGCGGGAGCTGCGAGCAGTACGTC. As protein: CASSYSITSGSCEQYV.

The V gene is TRBV5-1, the J gene TRBJ2-2; D gene ambiguous. CDR1 is SGHRS, CDR2 YFSETQ, per germline. The CDR3 loop spans 12 amino acids. Trimming left V 3 bases short and J 6 bases short, with 6 bases between. The CDR3 DNA follows: TGCGCCAGCAGCTGGCCCGCCGGGGAGCTGTTTTTT. Translating gives CASSWPAGELFF.

This chain connects TRBV13 to TRBJ2-2; D ambiguous. V gave up 2 bases and J gave up 3 bases, with 7 bases separating them. This CDR3 region has 14 residues. Germline-derived CDR1 and CDR2 are PRHDT and FYEKMQ (reference sequence). The CDR3 protein is CASSLKLHTGELFF. The CDR3 DNA follows: TGTGCCAGCAGCTTAAAACTACACACCGGGGAGCTGTTTTTT.

In regard to this clone: The sample has other DNA sequences that encode this CDR3 too. J is TRBJ1-1 and V is TRBV5-1, with a weak D call TRBD1 (6 bases). V lost 1 base and J lost 1, with 8 bases in between. The length of the CDR3 is 14 residues. The germline V gene has CDR1 SGHRS and CDR2 YFSETQ. CDR3 protein: CASSLQGPNTEAFF. For the CDR3, the DNA is TGCGCCAGCAGCTTGCAGGGGCCGAACACTGAAGCTTTCTTT.

The count of this clone is one. The chain joins TRBV2 to TRBJ2-7; D gene ambiguous. The CDR3 runs to 15 residues. V dropped 0 bases and J dropped 1 base, with 10 bases sitting between them. Germline V gives CDR1 SNHLY, CDR2 FYNNEI. CDR3 in amino acids: CASSEASQYSYEQYF. The DNA for the CDR3 is TGTGCCAGCAGTGAAGCGTCACAGTATTCCTACGAGCAGTACTTC.